The sequence of this TCR beta chain was determined in a study of T cell responses to AZD1222 COVID-19 vaccine. Using immunoSEQ multiplex PCR, the repertoire was profiled, and TCRdb retains in-frame clones only, with some absent. Of 110,000 to 150,000 clones detected, roughly 93% appear once; the ten largest clones hold more than 10%. Trimming cost V 3 bases and J 2 bases, with 10 bases left between them. There are 13 residues in the CDR3. Per germline, CDR1 SQVTM and CDR2 ANQGSEA. The chain carries TRBV29-1 and TRBJ1-1, with TRBD1 as a possible D gene (5 bases). This TCR derives from an adult who had recovered from COVID-19. The material sequenced was peripheral blood, taken after recovery from COVID-19. CDR3 amino acids: CSVDGGGNTEAFF. CDR3 sequence (DNA): TGCAGCGTTGATGGGGGGGGAAACACTGAAGCTTTCTTT.